Listed below are T cell receptor beta chains from one sample, sequenced in a study of response to subunit inactivated influenza vaccine. TCRdb re-called the RT-PCR reads with MiXCR, one entry per CDR3 protein. The sample has hundreds of thousands of distinct CDR3 sequences; roughly 14% are singletons. This sample comprised PBMCs from blood, obtained roughly 15 days before vaccination. The source is a man aged 50 or older who received an inactivated influenza vaccine. The CDR3 runs from the conserved cysteine through the conserved F or W. A D gene is named only where the DNA matches it firmly. Where a row states a size, it is once, few, many or the class of an expanded clone; other rows omit it.

d_call,v_call,j_call,clone_size,cdr3_aa,cdr3_nt
NA,TRBV21-1,TRBJ2-7,once,CASRTGGVGSSYEQYF,TGTGCCAGCAGAACCGGGGGCGTGGGAAGCTCCTACGAGCAGTACTTC
NA,TRBV4-2,TRBJ2-3,NA,CASSHDGTTDTQYF,TGTGCCAGCAGCCATGACGGGACCACAGATACGCAGTATTTT
NA,TRBV7-9,TRBJ2-7,NA,CASSPARREQYF,TGTGCCAGCAGCCCAGCCCGGCGCGAGCAGTACTTC
NA,TRBV11-1,TRBJ2-2,few,CASSYQQALSSNTGELFF,TGTGCCAGCAGCTATCAACAGGCCCTATCGTCGAACACCGGGGAGCTGTTTTTT
NA,TRBV7-2,TRBJ2-7,NA,CASSLFDRQIYEQYF,TGTGCCAGCAGCTTATTTGACCGACAGATCTACGAGCAGTACTTC
TRBD2,TRBV20-1,TRBJ2-1,NA,CSAHSGDLLGSYNEQFF,TGCAGTGCCCATAGCGGGGACCTTCTAGGGTCCTACAATGAGCAGTTCTTC
TRBD1,TRBV5-1,TRBJ2-3,many,CASSNPGQQVSTDTQYF,TGCGCCAGCAGCAACCCGGGACAGCAGGTTAGCACAGATACGCAGTATTTT
NA,TRBV11-2,TRBJ2-3,NA,CASSFGRGPGAYTQYF,TGTGCCAGCAGCTTCGGGCGGGGGCCCGGGGCGTATACGCAGTATTTT
NA,TRBV20-1,TRBJ2-7,NA,CSARVGVRYEQYF,TGCAGTGCTAGGGTGGGAGTTAGGTACGAGCAGTACTTC
NA,TRBV9,TRBJ1-1,few,CASSVAIDTEAFF,TGTGCCAGCAGCGTAGCGATTGACACTGAAGCTTTCTTT
NA,TRBV5-1,TRBJ2-1,many,CASSLARERFNEQFF,TGCGCCAGCAGCTTGGCCAGGGAAAGGTTCAATGAGCAGTTCTTC
TRBD2,TRBV4-2,TRBJ2-7,few,CASSQDGLAVSYEQYF,TGTGCCAGCAGCCAAGATGGGCTAGCGGTCTCCTACGAGCAGTACTTC
NA,TRBV20-1,TRBJ2-1,NA,CSARVGVRSEQFF,TGCAGTGCTAGAGTTGGCGTTCGAAGTGAGCAGTTCTTC
TRBD1,TRBV30,TRBJ2-7,NA,CAWSAGTGVPYEQYF,TGTGCCTGGAGTGCCGGGACAGGGGTACCCTACGAGCAGTACTTC
NA,TRBV20-1,TRBJ1-6,few,CSARPTAYNSPLHF,TGCAGTGCTAGGCCGACAGCCTATAATTCACCCCTCCACTTT
TRBD2,TRBV11-2,TRBJ2-3,many,CASSKGLAETDTQYF,TGTGCCAGCAGCAAAGGACTAGCGGAAACAGATACGCAGTATTTT
TRBD2,TRBV9,TRBJ2-3,few,CASSTSGRGTDTQYF,TGTGCCAGCAGCACTAGCGGGAGAGGCACAGATACGCAGTATTTT
NA,TRBV27,TRBJ2-7,few,CASSFGGGVLNEQYF,TGTGCCAGCAGTTTTGGTGGGGGCGTTTTAAACGAGCAGTACTTC
NA,TRBV10-2,TRBJ2-7,NA,CASSEGASYEQYF,TGCGCCAGCAGTGAGGGGGCCTCCTACGAGCAGTACTTC
NA,TRBV20-1,TRBJ2-1,NA,CSASGPASWDNEQFF,TGCAGTGCTAGCGGTCCCGCGTCTTGGGACAATGAGCAGTTCTTC
TRBD1,TRBV20-1,TRBJ2-2,NA,CSATTPGTGATGELFF,TGCAGTGCTACGACTCCCGGGACAGGGGCCACCGGGGAGCTGTTTTTT
NA,TRBV20-1,TRBJ2-3,few,CSAKKPGTLTRADTQYF,TGCAGTGCTAAAAAACCGGGAACGCTTACCCGCGCGGATACGCAGTATTTT
NA,TRBV6-2/TRBV6-3,TRBJ2-5,few,CASSPRQLQETQYF,TGTGCCAGCAGCCCCAGACAGTTACAAGAGACCCAGTACTTC
TRBD1,TRBV6-1,TRBJ2-7,NA,CASRLGQGYEQYF,TGTGCCAGCAGGCTCGGACAGGGCTACGAGCAGTACTTC
NA,TRBV4-3,TRBJ2-3,few,CASRGGIGGRTDTQYF,TGCGCCAGCAGAGGGGGTATTGGGGGCCGCACAGATACGCAGTATTTT
NA,TRBV12-3/TRBV12-4,TRBJ1-2,few,CASSSVTGGYGYTF,TGTGCCAGCAGTTCCGTAACAGGCGGCTATGGCTACACCTTC
NA,TRBV6-5,TRBJ1-1,few,CASSYSSGAEAFF,TGTGCCAGCAGTTACTCGAGCGGCGCTGAAGCTTTCTTT
TRBD1,TRBV2,TRBJ2-5,NA,CASSPDRAGETQYF,TGTGCCAGCAGTCCGGACAGGGCCGGCGAGACCCAGTACTTC
TRBD2,TRBV4-1,TRBJ2-2,few,CGTSGRPNTGELFF,TGCGGGACTAGCGGGAGGCCGAACACCGGGGAGCTGTTTTTT
NA,TRBV5-1,TRBJ2-7,NA,CASSPLIGGRGASEQYF,TGCGCCAGCAGCCCCCTGATTGGGGGGCGCGGTGCGTCTGAGCAGTACTTC
NA,TRBV6-5,TRBJ1-1,NA,CASSSSGAGGTEAFF,TGTGCCAGCAGTTCCTCGGGGGCCGGGGGCACTGAAGCTTTCTTT
NA,TRBV4-3,TRBJ2-7,NA,CASSQDMGIGAYEQYF,TGCGCCAGCAGCCAAGATATGGGAATAGGAGCCTACGAGCAGTACTTC
NA,TRBV20-1,TRBJ2-1,NA,CSAPPGLHNEQFF,TGCAGTGCCCCCCCGGGACTTCACAATGAGCAGTTCTTC
TRBD1,TRBV6-5,TRBJ2-3,once,CASSYSGGHTDTQYF,TGTGCCAGCAGTTACTCAGGGGGCCATACAGATACGCAGTATTTT
NA,TRBV3-1,TRBJ2-2,many,CASSPWSTGELFF,TGTGCCAGCAGCCCGTGGAGCACCGGGGAGCTGTTTTTT
TRBD1,TRBV20-1,TRBJ1-1,NA,CSARPVDREGTEAFF,TGCAGTGCTAGACCAGTAGACAGGGAGGGGACTGAAGCTTTCTTT
NA,TRBV5-6,TRBJ2-7,few,CASRGVTQGEQYF,TGTGCCAGCAGGGGCGTCACCCAGGGAGAGCAGTACTTC
NA,TRBV10-1,TRBJ2-2,NA,CATQTSTNTGELFF,TGCGCCACCCAAACTAGCACGAACACCGGGGAGCTGTTTTTT
TRBD1,TRBV11-2,TRBJ2-1,NA,CASSAGTGGKFNEQFF,TGTGCCAGCAGCGCCGGGACAGGGGGCAAGTTCAATGAGCAGTTCTTC
NA,TRBV7-9,TRBJ2-1,once,CASSLGGVVFHEQFF,TGTGCCAGCAGCTTGGGGGGAGTGGTGTTTCATGAGCAGTTCTTC